The rows below give T cell receptor beta chains drawn from one sample of a study of shared clonotypes between healthy human individuals. Here immunoSEQ multiplex PCR was the method, and the copy in TCRdb shows in-frame clones only, minus some. The sample includes about 800,000 clones, 96% of them seen just once. The sample taken for sequencing was naive CD8+ T cells sorted from blood. Source of these receptors: a man aged 25 to 40 in good health. Each CDR3 is given with its conserved first and last residue. A D gene is named only where the DNA matches it firmly. Expanded clones are given a class, and other clones once, few, many or no size at all.

J gene | D gene | clone size | V gene | CDR3 protein | CDR3 DNA
TRBJ2-7 | TRBD2 | - | TRBV11-3 | CASSLGRLAGAYDYEQYF | TGTGCCAGCAGCTTAGGACGACTAGCGGGAGCGTATGACTACGAGCAGTACTTC
TRBJ2-7 | - | - | TRBV27 | CASSSGRTPYEQYF | TGTGCCAGCAGTTCTGGACGGACCCCCTACGAGCAGTACTTC
TRBJ1-5 | TRBD1 | - | TRBV11-2 | CASSLGRGFHQPQHF | TGTGCCAGCAGCTTAGGCAGGGGGTTCCATCAGCCCCAGCATTTT
TRBJ2-7 | TRBD2 | - | TRBV27 | CASSLLAGSHEQYF | TGTGCCAGCAGTTTGCTAGCGGGAAGCCACGAGCAGTACTTC
TRBJ2-7 | TRBD2 | - | TRBV6-5 | CASSPGTSGSYEQYF | TGTGCCAGCAGCCCAGGGACTAGCGGTTCCTACGAGCAGTACTTC
TRBJ2-2 | TRBD1 | - | TRBV10-3 | CATGETGTGELFF | TGTGCCACCGGAGAGACAGGGACCGGGGAGCTGTTTTTT
TRBJ2-1 | - | - | TRBV5-1 | CASSFPQGDTYNEQFF | TGCGCCAGCAGCTTCCCGCAGGGTGATACCTACAATGAGCAGTTCTTC
TRBJ2-7 | - | - | TRBV28 | CASSFVDTSYEQYF | TGTGCCAGCAGTTTTGTGGACACCTCCTACGAGCAGTACTTC
TRBJ2-1 | TRBD1 | - | TRBV5-1 | CASSLDAGGFNEQFF | TGCGCCAGCAGCTTGGATGCAGGGGGCTTTAATGAGCAGTTCTTC
TRBJ2-3 | TRBD1 | - | TRBV7-9 | CASSPDRGNTDTQYF | TGTGCCAGCAGCCCGGACAGGGGAAACACAGATACGCAGTATTTT
TRBJ1-2 | - | - | TRBV6-1 | CASSEAGAHYGYTF | TGTGCCAGCAGTGAAGCAGGGGCACACTATGGCTACACCTTC
TRBJ1-2 | - | - | TRBV29-1 | CSVSGRSGDYGYTF | TGCAGCGTCTCTGGAAGGTCCGGGGACTATGGCTACACCTTC
TRBJ2-5 | TRBD1 | - | TRBV14 | CASSQWTGGLETQYF | TGTGCCAGCAGCCAATGGACAGGGGGCTTGGAGACCCAGTACTTC
TRBJ2-7 | - | - | TRBV7-9 | CASSLEGSHSYEQYF | TGTGCCAGCAGCTTAGAGGGTAGTCACTCCTACGAGCAGTACTTC
TRBJ1-3 | - | once | TRBV28 | CASSWVTPEGGAGNTIYF | TGTGCCAGCAGTTGGGTAACCCCAGAGGGGGGCGCTGGAAACACCATATATTTT
TRBJ2-1 | - | once | TRBV7-3 | CASSSTGRGASSYNEQFF | TGTGCCAGCAGCTCAACCGGGCGCGGGGCAAGCTCCTACAATGAGCAGTTCTTC
TRBJ1-5 | - | - | TRBV10-3 | CAIGEGNGNQPQHF | TGTGCCATTGGGGAGGGAAATGGCAATCAGCCCCAGCATTTT
TRBJ2-5 | - | - | TRBV29-1 | CSVVGLEGIETQYF | TGCAGCGTTGTGGGCCTCGAGGGTATTGAGACCCAGTACTTC
TRBJ2-1 | TRBD2 | - | TRBV5-1 | CASSEGLAGGPYNEQFF | TGCGCCAGCAGCGAGGGACTAGCGGGAGGTCCCTACAATGAGCAGTTCTTC
TRBJ2-1 | - | - | TRBV9 | CASSVAWSAVWVVGYNEQFF | TGTGCCAGCAGCGTGGCGTGGTCCGCCGTATGGGTGGTAGGGTACAATGAGCAGTTCTTC
TRBJ2-7 | TRBD2 | - | TRBV5-4 | CASSPSGSYYEQYF | TGTGCCAGCAGCCCTAGCGGGAGCTATTACGAGCAGTACTTC
TRBJ2-7 | - | - | TRBV5-5 | CASSQLPLLGYEQYF | TGTGCCAGCAGCCAACTCCCCCTACTCGGCTACGAGCAGTACTTC
TRBJ1-1 | - | - | TRBV5-1 | CASSASQGMNTEAFF | TGCGCCAGCAGCGCTAGTCAGGGGATGAACACTGAAGCTTTCTTT
TRBJ2-7 | - | - | TRBV7-6 | CASSLEALTYEQYF | TGTGCCAGCAGCTTAGAGGCCTTAACCTACGAGCAGTACTTC
TRBJ2-7 | TRBD2 | - | TRBV27 | CASSPRLAGPPLEQYF | TGTGCCAGCAGTCCGAGACTAGCGGGACCGCCTCTGGAGCAGTACTTC
TRBJ2-3 | - | - | TRBV7-9 | CASSPTEADTQYF | TGTGCCAGCAGCCCGACGGAGGCAGATACGCAGTATTTT
TRBJ2-3 | TRBD2 | - | TRBV29-1 | CSAGTTEHTDTQYF | TGCAGCGCCGGGACTACCGAGCACACAGATACGCAGTATTTT
TRBJ2-5 | TRBD1 | - | TRBV15 | CATSRETGEWGQETQYF | TGTGCCACCAGCAGAGAAACAGGGGAGTGGGGCCAAGAGACCCAGTACTTC
TRBJ2-5 | - | - | TRBV7-9 | CASSLALREEETQYF | TGTGCCAGCAGCTTAGCCCTCAGAGAAGAAGAGACCCAGTACTTC
TRBJ1-1 | - | - | TRBV5-1 | CASSGGVGIEAFF | TGCGCCAGCAGCGGGGGCGTGGGAATTGAAGCTTTCTTT
TRBJ2-7 | TRBD1 | - | TRBV5-1 | CASSLGQGPYEQYF | TGCGCCAGCAGCTTGGGACAGGGCCCCTACGAGCAGTACTTC
TRBJ1-3 | - | - | TRBV7-8 | CASSLQRGQIAGNTIYF | TGTGCCAGCAGCTTGCAACGGGGGCAGATAGCTGGAAACACCATATATTTT
TRBJ2-5 | TRBD1 | - | TRBV29-1 | CSVERDRGLQETQYF | TGCAGCGTTGAACGGGACAGGGGCCTGCAAGAGACCCAGTACTTC
TRBJ2-7 | - | - | TRBV29-1 | CSVLDLSSYEQYF | TGCAGCGTTCTGGACCTTAGCTCCTACGAGCAGTACTTC
TRBJ2-5 | TRBD2 | once | TRBV25-1 | CASEEHASGSETQYF | TGTGCCAGCGAAGAGCATGCTAGCGGGAGTGAGACCCAGTACTTC